The 11 T cell receptor beta chains presented below share a single source sample, sequenced in a study of T cells after yellow fever vaccination. TCRdb passed the 5' RACE reads through MiXCR, listing each CDR3 protein once. This sample yields 620,000 or so distinct CDR3 sequences, of which about 15% are seen a single time; 15% to 20% belongs to the top ten. The input for sequencing was PBMCs, taken about 5 days after the first yellow fever vaccination. These receptor sequences come from a man aged 18 to 30 who received the YFV17D yellow fever vaccine.

The gene calls are TRBV5-5 and TRBJ2-1, with D unresolved. The CDR3 sequence is 17 residues long. Looked up from germline, CDR1 is SGHKS and CDR2 is YYEKEE (reference sequence). The V gene lost 1 base and the J gene lost 0 bases, with 14 bases spanning the gap. CDR3 region: CASSLYDRRSSYNEQFF. In DNA form, the CDR3 reads TGTGCCAGCAGCTTGTACGACCGCCGAAGCTCCTACAATGAGCAGTTCTTC.

CDR3 nucleotides: TGTGCTAGTAGCGGGGGGCCCTTGAACCAAGAGACCCAGTACTTC. It translates to CASSGGPLNQETQYF. The rearrangement uses TRBV6-1 and TRBJ2-5; 10 bases are a match to TRBD2. The CDR3 spans 15 residues. Germline V gives CDR1 MNHNS, CDR2 SASEGT.

The V and J genes are TRBV20-1 and TRBJ2-3; 9 bases map to TRBD2. The length of the CDR3 is 16 residues. Trimming took 0 bases from V and 5 from J; bases not matched to a gene: 9. Germline V gene sequence: CDR1 DFQATT, CDR2 SNEGSKA (reference sequence). The chain's CDR3 is CSARDFAGGPGDTQYF. The CDR3 nucleotides are TGCAGTGCTAGAGATTTTGCGGGGGGGCCCGGAGATACGCAGTATTTT.

The chain has TRBV30 and TRBJ1-6, with 8 bases aligning to TRBD1. The V gene end was trimmed by 7 bases and the J gene end by 5 bases; junction bases not matched to a gene: 19. The germline CDR1 and CDR2 sequences are GTSNPN and SVGIG (reference sequence). This CDR3 has 18 residues. The CDR3 sequence is CALGTGTGLGGNNSPLHF. In nucleotides, the CDR3 is TGTGCCTTGGGGACCGGGACAGGACTCGGTGGGAATAATTCACCCCTCCACTTT.

This clonotype was recorded a few times. The rearrangement uses TRBV10-2 and TRBJ1-2; possible D gene TRBD1, 5 bases. This CDR3 region has 18 residues. V lost 2 bases and J lost 2, with 21 bases in between. Germline V gene lookup returns CDR1 WSHSY and CDR2 SAAADI. The CDR3 sequence: CASSESRTGGSVNYGYTF. The CDR3 nucleotides read TGCGCCAGCAGTGAGAGTAGAACAGGCGGTTCCGTAAACTATGGCTACACCTTC.

This clonotype has just a few counts. The chain combines TRBV15 with TRBJ2-5; a weak D match, TRBD1 (5 bases). The CDR3 length is 14 residues. The germline V gene encodes CDR1 LNHNV and CDR2 YYDKDF (reference sequence). V dropped 0 bases and J dropped 5 bases, with 10 bases sitting between them. For the CDR3, the DNA is TGTGCCACCAGCAGAGACAGGGCAATGGAGACCCAGTACTTC. As protein: CATSRDRAMETQYF.

There are a few counts of this clonotype. The genes are TRBV18 and TRBJ2-7, with D possibly being TRBD1 (5 bases). Germline-derived CDR1 and CDR2 are KGHSH and LQKENI. CDR3 length equals 13 residues. Trimming pared 3 bases from V and 5 bases from J, leaving 11 bases between. CDR3 in amino acids: CASSPAGHDEQYV. CDR3 sequence (DNA): TGTGCCAGCTCACCTGCAGGACACGACGAGCAGTACGTC.

This clonotype was picked up a small number of times. The chain combines TRBV28 with TRBJ2-1; 7 bases match TRBD2. Losses at the gene ends were 5 bases for V and 0 bases for J; bases not matched to a gene: 13. Germline values: CDR1 MDHEN, CDR2 SYDVKM. This CDR3 spans 18 amino acids. As DNA, the CDR3 is TGTGCCAGCAGTCCTACACCGAGGGCGGGAGTCTCCTACAATGAGCAGTTCTTC. This translates into CASSPTPRAGVSYNEQFF.

The V call is TRBV7-9, the J call TRBJ1-5; the match to TRBD1 covers 8 bases. CDR1 is SEHNR, CDR2 FQNEAQ, per germline (reference sequence). Trimming at V came to 4 bases and at J to 4 bases, leaving 6 bases not matched to a gene. The CDR3 contains 15 residues. DNA for the CDR3: TGTGCCAGCAGCTCCGGACAGGGCGGGAATCAGCCCCAGCATTTT. It codes for CASSSGQGGNQPQHF.

The gene calls are TRBV7-2 and TRBJ2-7; D perhaps matches TRBD1 (5 bases). Germline CDR1 is SGHTA and CDR2 is FQGNSA. V was clipped by 4 bases and J by 1 base, with 14 bases between them. The CDR3 contains 15 residues. CDR3 amino acids: CASSSPHRLSYEQYF. As DNA, the CDR3 is TGTGCCAGCAGCTCTCCTCACAGGCTTTCCTACGAGCAGTACTTC.

This rearrangement joins TRBV4-3 to TRBJ1-2; 7 bases line up with TRBD1. Germline CDR1 is LGHNA and CDR2 is YSLEER. J lost 4 bases, V lost 0 bases, and 8 bases had no gene match. CDR3 length: 16 residues. Here the CDR3 reads CASSQEDRDEGYGYTF. CDR3 nucleotide sequence: TGCGCCAGCAGCCAAGAAGACAGGGATGAAGGCTATGGCTACACCTTC.